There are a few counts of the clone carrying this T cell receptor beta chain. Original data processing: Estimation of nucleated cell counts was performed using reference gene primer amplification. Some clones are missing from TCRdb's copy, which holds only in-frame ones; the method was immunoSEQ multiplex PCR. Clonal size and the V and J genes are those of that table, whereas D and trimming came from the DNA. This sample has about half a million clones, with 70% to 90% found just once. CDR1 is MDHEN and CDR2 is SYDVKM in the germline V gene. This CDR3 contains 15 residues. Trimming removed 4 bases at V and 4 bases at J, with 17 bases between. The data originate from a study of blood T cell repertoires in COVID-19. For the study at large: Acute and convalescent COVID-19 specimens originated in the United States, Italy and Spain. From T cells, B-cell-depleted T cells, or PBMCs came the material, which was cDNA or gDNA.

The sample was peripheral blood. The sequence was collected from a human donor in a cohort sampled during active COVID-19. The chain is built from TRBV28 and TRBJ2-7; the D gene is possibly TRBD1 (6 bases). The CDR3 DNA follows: TGTGCCAGCAGTTCCCACAGGGACCCCCCGTACGAGCAGTACTTC. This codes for CASSSHRDPPYEQYF.